These T cell receptor beta chains were read from a single sample in a study of cytomegalovirus exposure and HLA in healthy donors. Assay used: immunoSEQ multiplex PCR; TCRdb lists only in-frame clones, some missing. Among 100,000 to 120,000 clones listed, 60% to 85% were seen once. Sequencing input: PBMCs. The receptors derive from a woman between 40 and 55 years old in good health and CMV-seropositive. CDR3s include the opening cysteine and the closing phenylalanine or tryptophan. The D gene is left open where the match is weak. Clone size, where shown, is once, few, many, or a class for clones that have expanded.

j_call	v_call	d_call	clone_size	cdr3_nt	cdr3_aa
TRBJ2-3	TRBV6-1	NA	NA	TGTGCCAGCAGCGGTAACAGGGCTGGAGATACGCAGTATTTT	CASSGNRAGDTQYF
TRBJ1-1	TRBV18	TRBD1	NA	TGTGCCAGCTCACCACCTACAGGGGACACTGAAGCTTTCTTT	CASSPPTGDTEAFF
TRBJ2-2	TRBV28	NA	NA	TGTGCCAGCAGTTTATTTGGCAAGGTGGGACAAGGGAGCACCGGGGAGCTGTTTTTT	CASSLFGKVGQGSTGELFF
TRBJ2-7	TRBV4-2	TRBD2	NA	TGTGCCAGCAGCCCCCCTGCGGGGGACGAGCAGTACTTC	CASSPPAGDEQYF
TRBJ1-1	TRBV6-1	NA	NA	TGTGCCAGCAGTGCAGGGGCTGGAACTGAAGCTTTCTTT	CASSAGAGTEAFF
TRBJ2-2	TRBV7-9	NA	NA	TGTGCCAGCAGCTTAAGTACAGGTTTTCCCGGGGAGCTGTTTTTT	CASSLSTGFPGELFF
TRBJ2-4	TRBV29-1	NA	NA	TGCAGCGTTGAGGTCGGTCGATTGGACATTCAGTACTTC	CSVEVGRLDIQYF
TRBJ1-4	TRBV18	NA	few	TGTGCCAGCTCACCGACGCGGGCTAATGAAAAACTGTTTTTT	CASSPTRANEKLFF
TRBJ1-4	TRBV7-2	NA	once	TGTGCCAGCAGCTTATACCAGGGAGGGGGTGAAAAACTGTTTTTT	CASSLYQGGGEKLFF
TRBJ2-3	TRBV27	TRBD2	NA	TGTGCCAGCAGTACCTGGACTAGCGGGAAGGCAGATACGCAGTATTTT	CASSTWTSGKADTQYF
TRBJ2-7	TRBV7-9	NA	NA	TGTGCCAGCAGCATAGACACTGGAGGTTTTTACGAGCAGTACTTC	CASSIDTGGFYEQYF
TRBJ1-4	TRBV28	NA	NA	TGTGCCAGCAGTTTACGGTTTTGGGCCCCGGGGGGAAAACTGTTTTTT	CASSLRFWAPGGKLFF
TRBJ2-7	TRBV27	TRBD1	NA	TGTGCCAGCAGTTACAGACAGGGGGGCTACGAGCAGTACTTC	CASSYRQGGYEQYF
TRBJ2-5	TRBV6-1	TRBD2	NA	TGTGCCAGCAAATGGACTAGCGGCCAAGAGACCCAGTACTTC	CASKWTSGQETQYF
TRBJ1-1	TRBV6-5	NA	NA	TGTGCCAGCGGGTCACAGGGACCCAACACTGAAGCTTTCTTT	CASGSQGPNTEAFF
TRBJ2-7	TRBV5-6	NA	NA	TGTGCCAGCAGCTCGGGCTCCTACGAGCAGTACTTC	CASSSGSYEQYF
TRBJ2-7	TRBV13	NA	NA	TGTGCCAGCAGCTCCAGCCGGCAGGCAATCTCCTACGAGCAGTACTTC	CASSSSRQAISYEQYF
TRBJ2-7	TRBV4-2	TRBD2	NA	TGTGCCAGCAGCCAGGCGCATTGGGGCGGGGGGGCCTACGAGCAGTACTTC	CASSQAHWGGGAYEQYF
TRBJ1-1	TRBV5-6	NA	NA	TGTGCCAGCAGCTTGGCCGGGATCATGAACACTGAAGCTTTCTTT	CASSLAGIMNTEAFF
TRBJ1-3	TRBV11-3	TRBD1	NA	TGTGCCAGCAGCTCGGGACAGGGGGGAAACACCATATATTTT	CASSSGQGGNTIYF
TRBJ1-1	TRBV4-1	NA	NA	TGCGCCAGCAGCCAAGCCGGGGCAGGGGCCAACACTGAAGCTTTCTTT	CASSQAGAGANTEAFF
TRBJ1-6	TRBV6-5	NA	NA	TGTGCCAGCAGGTCGCCCGGACCCCTCCACTTT	CASRSPGPLHF
TRBJ1-2	TRBV18	NA	NA	TGTGCCAGCTCACCCACAGGGTGGGATAACTATGGCTACACCTTC	CASSPTGWDNYGYTF
TRBJ2-1	TRBV15	TRBD1	NA	TGTGCCACCAGCAAGGGGACAGGGGGCGGAGAGTTGTTCTTC	CATSKGTGGGELFF
TRBJ2-1	TRBV5-4	TRBD1	NA	TGTGCCAGCAGCTCCACAGGGGCCCACAATGAGCAGTTCTTC	CASSSTGAHNEQFF
TRBJ2-7	TRBV28	NA	NA	TGTGCCAGCAGTTTAATAGGCACGACTTACGAGCAGTACTTC	CASSLIGTTYEQYF
TRBJ1-2	TRBV27	NA	NA	TGTGCCAGCAGTTGGGGGGTTGTCACGGGCCCTGGCTACACCTTC	CASSWGVVTGPGYTF
TRBJ2-1	TRBV11-2	TRBD2	NA	TGTGCCAGCAGCTTCTCGGGGGGGCACAATGAGCAGTTCTTC	CASSFSGGHNEQFF
TRBJ2-1	TRBV7-6	NA	NA	TGTGCCAGCAGCTCCCAGTGGGAGGACAATGAGCAGTTCTTC	CASSSQWEDNEQFF
TRBJ2-1	TRBV4-2	NA	NA	TGTGCCAGCAGCCAAGGGGGAGTTTACAATGAGCAGTTCTTC	CASSQGGVYNEQFF
TRBJ2-3	TRBV7-9	TRBD2	NA	TGTGCCAGCAGCTCGGGACTACTCAACACAGATACGCAGTATTTT	CASSSGLLNTDTQYF
TRBJ2-2	TRBV5-1	NA	once	TGCGCCAGCAGCTTCGCGGAACCGAACACCGGGGAGCTGTTTTTT	CASSFAEPNTGELFF
TRBJ2-1	TRBV19	TRBD1	NA	TGTGCCAGTAGTATATCAGGGGGCAACTACAATGAGCAGTTCTTC	CASSISGGNYNEQFF
TRBJ2-3	TRBV5-1	NA	NA	TGCGCCAGCAGCACTAACAGGTATAGCACAGATACGCAGTATTTT	CASSTNRYSTDTQYF
TRBJ2-7	TRBV28	TRBD2	NA	TGTGCCAGCAGTTCCCCGGCGGGGGGTACCACCTACGAGCAGTACTTC	CASSSPAGGTTYEQYF
TRBJ2-1	TRBV28	TRBD2	NA	TGTGCCAGCAGTTCTGGCGGGAGGGCCAGAAATGAGCAGTTCTTC	CASSSGGRARNEQFF
TRBJ1-6	TRBV28	TRBD1	NA	TGTGCCAGCAGTTCACCCCCCGGCCGGACAGGGCTAACGAGCTCCTATAATTCACCCCTCCACTTT	CASSSPPGRTGLTSSYNSPLHF
TRBJ1-1	TRBV5-6	TRBD1	NA	TGTGCCAGCAGCTGGGGGTCAGGGGGCAGGTACACTGAAGCTTTCTTT	CASSWGSGGRYTEAFF
TRBJ2-7	TRBV7-8	NA	NA	TGTGCCAGCAGCTTATCGGGGATCTCCACCTACGAGCAGTACTTC	CASSLSGISTYEQYF
TRBJ1-5	TRBV4-3	NA	NA	TGCGCCAGCAGCTTGGGACAAAGCAATCAGCCCCAGCATTTT	CASSLGQSNQPQHF
TRBJ1-1	TRBV9	TRBD1	NA	TGTGCCAGCAGCGAGCGACAGGGTCGGGCTGAAGCTTTCTTT	CASSERQGRAEAFF
TRBJ2-1	TRBV29-1	TRBD2	NA	TGCAGCGTTAGGGGGACTAGCGGGACCTACAATGAGCAGTTCTTC	CSVRGTSGTYNEQFF
TRBJ2-7	TRBV28	TRBD2	NA	TGTGCCAGCAGTTTTATAAGGACTAGCGGTTACGAGCAGTACTTC	CASSFIRTSGYEQYF
TRBJ1-1	TRBV7-9	NA	NA	TGTGCCAGCAGCTTAGGTACAGTTTCCACTGAAGCTTTCTTT	CASSLGTVSTEAFF